A selection of T cell receptor beta chains follows, all from one sample in a study of cytomegalovirus exposure and HLA in healthy donors. This table comes from immunoSEQ multiplex PCR, and its TCRdb copy is limited to in-frame clones, with some not included. Of around 150,000 clones listed, 65% to 85% were seen once; the top ten hold 6.3%. Source material: PBMCs. The source of these receptors is a male donor in good health and CMV-seropositive. Each CDR3 is given without its conserved first and last residue. D genes are given only for firm matches.

D,J,V,length,CDR3
NA,TRBJ1-6,TRBV9,10,ASSEPNSPLH
NA,TRBJ2-1,TRBV7-5,11,VRSPDRDNEQF
NA,TRBJ1-1,TRBV28,9,ASTHGTEAF
NA,TRBJ1-2,TRBV7-8,14,ASSLAWEGPNYGYT
TRBD1,TRBJ2-1,TRBV28,14,ASRYRHGQEYNEQF
NA,TRBJ1-1,TRBV27,13,ASSLSPRVETEAF
TRBD2,TRBJ2-1,TRBV2,13,ASLPGLGGDGEQF
NA,TRBJ2-7,TRBV11-3,13,ASSLDTAEAYEQY
TRBD1,TRBJ2-7,TRBV27,14,ASSLSVTGVIYEQY
TRBD2,TRBJ2-1,TRBV11-2,14,ASSLRAGGDYNEQF
TRBD1,TRBJ1-3,TRBV28,13,ASSSPGGTGNTIY
TRBD2,TRBJ2-1,TRBV5-1,14,ASRYGGTNSRTEQF
TRBD1,TRBJ1-2,TRBV2,11,ASSATGGRGYT
TRBD1,TRBJ1-2,TRBV10-3,14,AISEHPGQPNYGYT
TRBD1,TRBJ1-4,TRBV19,13,ASSATGTGRKKLF
TRBD2,TRBJ2-1,TRBV11-3,13,ASSLGSGRADEQF
NA,TRBJ1-5,TRBV6-5,12,ASSYSVGGQPQH
TRBD2,TRBJ2-3,TRBV5-6,12,ASRRGGFSDTQY
NA,TRBJ2-3,TRBV4-1,13,ASSQEEAFTDTQY
NA,TRBJ1-2,TRBV5-1,11,ASSSQGNYGYT
TRBD2,TRBJ2-1,TRBV4-2,17,ASSPQGSGSFSSYNEQF
NA,TRBJ1-4,TRBV19,11,ASAPGTNEKLF